A selection of T cell receptor beta chains follows, all from one sample in a study of blood T cell repertoires in COVID-19. Sequencing used immunoSEQ multiplex PCR; TCRdb keeps in-frame clones, though not all of them. This table holds over 300,000 clones, nearly 90% found once. Specimen: peripheral blood. These TCRs come from a man between 18 and 29 years old with active or convalescent COVID-19. CDR3s include the opening cysteine and the closing phenylalanine or tryptophan. A D gene is named only where the DNA matches it firmly. Some rows mark clone size as missing; the rest say once, few, many or name a class of expanded clone.

V gene	D gene	clone size	J gene	CDR3 DNA	CDR3 protein
TRBV7-7	-	once	TRBJ2-1	TGTGCCAGCAGCTTAGATGGGGCTTACAATGAGCAGTTCTTC	CASSLDGAYNEQFF
TRBV7-2	-	-	TRBJ1-6	TGTGCCAGCAGCTTAGCAGGGCAGGGAAGCTCCTATAATTCACCCCTCCACTTT	CASSLAGQGSSYNSPLHF
TRBV4-2	-	-	TRBJ1-4	TGTGCCAGCAGCCAAGAGCCTCCGACAGGCACTAATGAAAAACTGTTTTTT	CASSQEPPTGTNEKLFF
TRBV28	TRBD1	-	TRBJ1-6	TGTGCCAGCAGTATGGACAGGGGGAATTCACCCCTCCACTTT	CASSMDRGNSPLHF
TRBV5-1	TRBD1	-	TRBJ2-7	TGCGCCAGCAGCCCCGGACAGGGGATTTTTTACGAGCAGTACTTC	CASSPGQGIFYEQYF
TRBV7-3	TRBD2	-	TRBJ2-1	TGTGCCAGCAGCTTAATGGGACTAGCGGGAAACGATGAGCAGTTCTTC	CASSLMGLAGNDEQFF
TRBV6-1	TRBD1	-	TRBJ2-7	TGTGCCAGCAGTGCCAATAGACAACTGGGACAGGGGCCTTACGAGCAGTACTTC	CASSANRQLGQGPYEQYF
TRBV5-6	-	-	TRBJ1-6	TGTGCCAGCAGCTTGTGGTCAGTAAATTCACCCCTCCACTTT	CASSLWSVNSPLHF
TRBV6-2/TRBV6-3	-	-	TRBJ1-5	TGTGCCAGCAGTTACCGGGAGGGGAATCAGCCCCAGCATTTT	CASSYREGNQPQHF
TRBV30	TRBD1	few	TRBJ2-7	TGTGCCGGGAACAGGGGTATCAACTACGAGCAGTACTTC	CAGNRGINYEQYF
TRBV7-2	TRBD2	-	TRBJ2-5	TGTGCCAGCAGCTTAGGGCCTAGCGGGGGCCAAGAGACCCAGTACTTC	CASSLGPSGGQETQYF
TRBV2	TRBD2	-	TRBJ2-5	TGTGCCAGCAGTGAAAATAGCGGGATACTTGGGGAGACCCAGTACTTC	CASSENSGILGETQYF
TRBV5-1	TRBD1	-	TRBJ2-1	TGCGCCAGCAGACACCGGGACAGGGGGTTCAATGAGCAGTTCTTC	CASRHRDRGFNEQFF
TRBV15	TRBD1	few	TRBJ1-5	TGTGCCACCAGCAGAGCCTCGGGACAGGGCCGTCCCCAGCATTTT	CATSRASGQGRPQHF
TRBV7-3	TRBD2	once	TRBJ2-3	TGTGCCAGCAGCTTAACAGCGGGGGGGGCTGGCACAGATACGCAGTATTTT	CASSLTAGGAGTDTQYF
TRBV18	-	-	TRBJ1-1	TGTGCCAGCACTAGGGGGGGCGACCTTGAAGCTTTCTTT	CASTRGGDLEAFF
TRBV28	TRBD2	-	TRBJ2-5	TGTGCCAGCAGTTTTAGCGGGAGGAACCAAGAGACCCAGTACTTC	CASSFSGRNQETQYF